The 8 T cell receptor beta chains below come from one sample, sequenced in a study of HIV-infected patients and healthy controls. Alpha and beta constant-region primers primed reverse transcription of approximately 460 ng RNA. Each of the alpha and beta chains got its own library through chain-specific third strand synthesis with indices. MiXCR, applied by TCRdb to the 5' RACE reads, yields one record per CDR3 protein. The data show fewer than 7,000 distinct CDR3 sequences, over 9.5% seen once. All unsorted peripheral T cells were captured because whole blood was used without fractionation. Specimen: blood, collected before antiretroviral therapy. These receptors all come from an adult with HIV infection.

Within the sample, this clonotype is medium-sized. This chain links TRBV6-1 with TRBJ1-2, with a possible D match to TRBD1 (5 bases). The V and J ends lost 2 bases and 4 bases respectively, with 8 bases between them. Germline lookup yields CDR1 MNHNS and CDR2 SASEGT. The CDR3 sequence is 13 residues long. The DNA of the CDR3 is TGTGCCAGCAGTGAACTGGGGACCTATGGCTACACCTTC. Translated: CASSELGTYGYTF.

This clonotype is medium-sized in the sample. CDR3 region: CASKTGTLSDEQYF. In DNA, the CDR3 is TGTGCCAGCAAAACCGGGACTCTAAGTGACGAGCAGTACTTC. This chain joins TRBV7-3 and TRBJ2-7, with D perhaps matching TRBD2 (6 bases). With 7 bases removed from V and 5 bases from J, the gap between germline ends came to 18 bases. This CDR3 has 14 residues. CDR1 is SGHTA and CDR2 is FQGTGA in the germline V gene. Together with reference TRBV7-3 and TRBJ2-7, the CDR3 gives the full variable domain: GAGVSQTPSNKVTEKGKYVELRCDPISGHTALYWYRQSLGQGPEFLIYFQGTGAADDSGLPNDRFFAVRPEGSVSTLKIQRTERGDSAVYLCASKTGTLSDEQYFGPGTRLTVT.

The table lists this clonotype with many counts. V is TRBV24-1 and J is TRBJ1-5; D gene unclear. This CDR3 is 13 amino acids long. V gave up 7 bases and J gave up 0 bases, with 6 bases separating them. CDR1 is KGHDR and CDR2 is SFDVKD in the germline V gene. In DNA, the CDR3 is TGTGCCACCAGCACCGATAGCAATCAGCCCCAGCATTTT. It specifies CATSTDSNQPQHF.

This clonotype was observed a handful of times. The V gene is TRBV6-5, the J gene TRBJ2-1; a possible D gene is TRBD2 (5 bases). The germline gives CDR1 MNHEY, CDR2 SVGAGI. The CDR3 has 15 amino acids. The V and J ends lost 2 bases and 0 bases respectively, with 8 bases between them. In DNA form, the CDR3 reads TGTGCCAGCAGTTACGAACTAGTCTCCTACAATGAGCAGTTCTTC. Its protein is CASSYELVSYNEQFF.

This clonotype was counted many times. The J gene is TRBJ1-5, the V gene TRBV19; D is perhaps TRBD1 (6 bases). Germline V gene sequence: CDR1 LNHDA, CDR2 SQIVND (reference sequence). This CDR3 has 15 residues. The V and J ends lost 4 bases and 5 bases respectively, with 15 bases between them. The CDR3 loop reads CASSRGAGNYQPQHF. CDR3 bases: TGTGCCAGTAGTAGGGGGGCGGGGAACTATCAGCCCCAGCATTTT.

Here the CDR3 reads CASSWAYSNQPQHF. DNA for the CDR3: TGTGCCAGCAGTTGGGCCTATAGCAATCAGCCCCAGCATTTT. This chain links TRBV28 with TRBJ1-5; D not resolved. Germline V gene data show CDR1 as MDHEN and CDR2 as SYDVKM. CDR3 length: 14 amino acids. V was trimmed by 4 bases and J by 0 bases, leaving 7 bases between them.

This clonotype has ten or more counts. This chain connects TRBV29-1 to TRBJ1-2, with TRBD1 matching 8 bases. The CDR3 sequence is 13 residues long. Germline CDR1 reads SQVTM; CDR2 reads ANQGSEA. Germline trimming cut 6 bases from V and 8 bases from J; bases unmatched to any gene: 11. The CDR3 is CSVVPTGAEGYTF. CDR3 DNA: TGCAGCGTCGTCCCGACAGGGGCAGAAGGCTACACCTTC.

Within the sample, this clonotype is medium-sized (0.01 to 0.1%). The chain has TRBV12-3 or TRBV12-4 and TRBJ1-1; tentatively, D is TRBD1 (6 bases). The V gene lost 5 bases and the J gene lost 7 bases, with 14 bases spanning the gap. CDR3 size: 13 residues. In nucleotides, the CDR3 is TGTGCCAGCAGTATCAGGGGACTCGGTGAAGCTTTCTTT. It yields the protein CASSIRGLGEAFF.